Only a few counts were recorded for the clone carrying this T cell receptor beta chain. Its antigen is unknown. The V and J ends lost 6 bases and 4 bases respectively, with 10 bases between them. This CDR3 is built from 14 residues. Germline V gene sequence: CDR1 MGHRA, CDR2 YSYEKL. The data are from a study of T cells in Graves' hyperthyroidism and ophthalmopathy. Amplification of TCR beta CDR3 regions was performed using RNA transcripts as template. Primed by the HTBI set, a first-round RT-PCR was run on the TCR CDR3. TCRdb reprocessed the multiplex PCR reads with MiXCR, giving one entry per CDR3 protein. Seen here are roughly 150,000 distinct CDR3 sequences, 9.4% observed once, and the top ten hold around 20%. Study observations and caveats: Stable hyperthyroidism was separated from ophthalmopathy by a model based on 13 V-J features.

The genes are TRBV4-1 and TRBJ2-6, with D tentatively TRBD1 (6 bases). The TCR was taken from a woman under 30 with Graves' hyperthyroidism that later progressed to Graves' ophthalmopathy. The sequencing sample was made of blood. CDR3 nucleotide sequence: TGCGCCAGCAGACAGGGCGCCGGGGCCAACGTCCTGACTTTC. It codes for CASRQGAGANVLTF.